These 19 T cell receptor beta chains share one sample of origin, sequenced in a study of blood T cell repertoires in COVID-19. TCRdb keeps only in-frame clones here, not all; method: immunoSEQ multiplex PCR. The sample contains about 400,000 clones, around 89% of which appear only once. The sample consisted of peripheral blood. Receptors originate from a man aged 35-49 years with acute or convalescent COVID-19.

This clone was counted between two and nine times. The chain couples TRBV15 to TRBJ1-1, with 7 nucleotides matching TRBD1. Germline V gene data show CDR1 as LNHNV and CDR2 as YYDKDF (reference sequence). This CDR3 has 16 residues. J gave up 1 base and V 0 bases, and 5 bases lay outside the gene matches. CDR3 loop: CATSRDLRQGNTEAFF. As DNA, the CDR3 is TGTGCCACCAGCAGAGATTTAAGACAGGGGAACACTGAAGCTTTCTTT.

The CDR3, as DNA: TGCGCCAGCAGCTTGGTTGGCGGGGGGGCGAACACCGGGGAGCTGTTTTTT. Translation: CASSLVGGGANTGELFF. The chain recombines TRBV5-1 with TRBJ2-2; 9 nucleotides match TRBD2. V lost 0 bases, J lost 0 bases, and 3 bases stayed unmatched. CDR3 length: 17 residues. CDR1 SGHRS and CDR2 YFSETQ come from the germline V gene.

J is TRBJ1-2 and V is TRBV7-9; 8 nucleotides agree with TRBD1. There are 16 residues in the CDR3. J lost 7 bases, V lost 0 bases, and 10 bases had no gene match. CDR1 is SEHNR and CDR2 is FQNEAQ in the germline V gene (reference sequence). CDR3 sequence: CASSLAGQGARSGYTF. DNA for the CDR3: TGTGCCAGCAGCTTAGCTGGGCAGGGGGCAAGGAGTGGCTACACCTTC.

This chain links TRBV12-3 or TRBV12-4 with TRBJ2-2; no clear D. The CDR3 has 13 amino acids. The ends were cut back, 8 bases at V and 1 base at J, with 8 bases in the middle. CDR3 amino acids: CASFKQNTGELFF. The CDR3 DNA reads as TGTGCCAGCTTTAAGCAGAACACCGGGGAGCTGTTTTTT.

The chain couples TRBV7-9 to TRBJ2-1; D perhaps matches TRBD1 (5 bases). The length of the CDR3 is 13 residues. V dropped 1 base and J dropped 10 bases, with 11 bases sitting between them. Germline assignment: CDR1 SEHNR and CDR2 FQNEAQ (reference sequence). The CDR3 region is CASSLVGAGEQFF. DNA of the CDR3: TGTGCCAGCAGCTTAGTAGGAGCAGGGGAGCAGTTCTTC.

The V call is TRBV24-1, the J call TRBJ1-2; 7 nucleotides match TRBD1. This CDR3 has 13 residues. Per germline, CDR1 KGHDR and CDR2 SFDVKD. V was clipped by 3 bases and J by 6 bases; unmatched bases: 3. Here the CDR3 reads CATSDQGVDGYTF. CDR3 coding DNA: TGTGCCACCAGTGATCAGGGGGTAGATGGCTACACCTTC.

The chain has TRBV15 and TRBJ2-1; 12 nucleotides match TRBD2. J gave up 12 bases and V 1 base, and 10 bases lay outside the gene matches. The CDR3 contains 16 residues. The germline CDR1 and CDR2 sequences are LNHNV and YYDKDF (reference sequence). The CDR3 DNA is TGTGCCACCAGCAGAGGATCTAGCGGGAGGGCCAGTGGGCAGTTCTTC. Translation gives CATSRGSSGRASGQFF.

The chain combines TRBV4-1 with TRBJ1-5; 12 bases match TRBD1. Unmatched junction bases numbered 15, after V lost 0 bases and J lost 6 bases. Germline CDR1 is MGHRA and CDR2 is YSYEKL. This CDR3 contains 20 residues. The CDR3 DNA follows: TGCGCCAGCAGCCAAGATCTTCAAGGCTGGGACAGGGGGCGCGGTCAGCCCCAGCATTTT. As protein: CASSQDLQGWDRGRGQPQHF.

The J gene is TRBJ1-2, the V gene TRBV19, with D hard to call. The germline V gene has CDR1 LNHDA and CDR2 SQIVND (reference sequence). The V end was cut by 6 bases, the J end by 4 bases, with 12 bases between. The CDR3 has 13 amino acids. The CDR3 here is CASRIKSRYGYTF. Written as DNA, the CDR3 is TGTGCCAGTAGGATCAAGAGCCGCTATGGCTACACCTTC.

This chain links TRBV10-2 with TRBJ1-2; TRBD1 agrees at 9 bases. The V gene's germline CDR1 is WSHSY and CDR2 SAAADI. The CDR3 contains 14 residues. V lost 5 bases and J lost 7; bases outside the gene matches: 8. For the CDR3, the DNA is TGCGCCAGCAGTAACAGGGGGCCTCCTAGTGGCTACACCTTC. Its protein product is CASSNRGPPSGYTF.

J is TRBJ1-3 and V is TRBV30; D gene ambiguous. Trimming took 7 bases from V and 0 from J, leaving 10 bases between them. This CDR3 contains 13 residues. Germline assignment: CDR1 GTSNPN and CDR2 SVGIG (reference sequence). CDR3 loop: CASERYSGNTIYF. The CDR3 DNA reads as TGTGCCTCGGAGAGGTACTCTGGAAACACCATATATTTT.

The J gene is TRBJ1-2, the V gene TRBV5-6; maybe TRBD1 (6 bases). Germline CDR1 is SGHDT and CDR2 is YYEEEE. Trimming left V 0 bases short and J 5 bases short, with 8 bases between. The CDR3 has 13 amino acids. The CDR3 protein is CASSLDRVYGYTF. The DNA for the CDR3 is TGTGCCAGCAGCTTGGACAGGGTTTATGGCTACACCTTC.

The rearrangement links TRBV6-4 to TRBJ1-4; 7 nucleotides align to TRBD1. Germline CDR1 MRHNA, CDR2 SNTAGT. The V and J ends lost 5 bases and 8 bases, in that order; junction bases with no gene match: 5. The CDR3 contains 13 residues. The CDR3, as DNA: TGTGCCAGCAGTTTTAACAGGGGCGAAAAACTGTTTTTT. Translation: CASSFNRGEKLFF.

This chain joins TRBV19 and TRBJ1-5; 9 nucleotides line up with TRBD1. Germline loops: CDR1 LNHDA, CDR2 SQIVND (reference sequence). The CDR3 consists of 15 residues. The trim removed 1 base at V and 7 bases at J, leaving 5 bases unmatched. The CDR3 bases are TGTGCCAGTAGTATAGCCGCCGACAGGGGGCAGCCCCAGCATTTT. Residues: CASSIAADRGQPQHF. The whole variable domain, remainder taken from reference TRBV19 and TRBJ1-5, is DGGITQSPKYLFRKEGQNVTLSCEQNLNHDAMYWYRQDPGQGLRLIYYSQIVNDFQKGDIAEGYSVSREKKESFPLTVTSAQKNPTAFYLCASSIAADRGQPQHFGDGTRLSIL.

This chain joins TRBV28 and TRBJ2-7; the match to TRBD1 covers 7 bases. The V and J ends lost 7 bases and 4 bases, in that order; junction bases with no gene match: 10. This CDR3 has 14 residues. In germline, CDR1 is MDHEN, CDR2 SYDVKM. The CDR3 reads CASTTDRKGYEQYF. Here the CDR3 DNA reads TGTGCCAGCACAACGGACAGGAAAGGGTACGAGCAGTACTTC.

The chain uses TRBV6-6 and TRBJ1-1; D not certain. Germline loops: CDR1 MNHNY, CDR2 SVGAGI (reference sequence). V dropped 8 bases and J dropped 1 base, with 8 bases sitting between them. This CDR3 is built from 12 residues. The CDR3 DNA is TGTGCCAGCCAGGTGACGAACACTGAAGCTTTCTTT. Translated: CASQVTNTEAFF.

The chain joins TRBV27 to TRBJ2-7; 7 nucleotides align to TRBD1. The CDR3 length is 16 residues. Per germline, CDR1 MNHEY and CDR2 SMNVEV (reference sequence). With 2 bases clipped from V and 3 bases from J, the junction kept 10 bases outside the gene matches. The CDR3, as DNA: TGTGCCAGCAGTTTAAGACAGGGAGAACTTTTCTACGAGCAGTACTTC. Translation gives CASSLRQGELFYEQYF.

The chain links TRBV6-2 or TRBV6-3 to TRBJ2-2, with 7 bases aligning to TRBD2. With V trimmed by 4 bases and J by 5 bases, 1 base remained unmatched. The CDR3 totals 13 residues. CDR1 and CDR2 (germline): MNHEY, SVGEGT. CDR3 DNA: TGTGCCAGCAGTTGGACTAGAACCGGGGAGCTGTTTTTT. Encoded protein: CASSWTRTGELFF.

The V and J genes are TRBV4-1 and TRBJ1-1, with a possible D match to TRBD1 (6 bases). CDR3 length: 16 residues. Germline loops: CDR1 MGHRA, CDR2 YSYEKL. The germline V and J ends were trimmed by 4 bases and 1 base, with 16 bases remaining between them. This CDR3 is CASSPRGDYKNTEAFF. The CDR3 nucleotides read TGCGCCAGCAGCCCAAGGGGGGACTACAAGAACACTGAAGCTTTCTTT.